Presented here are 25 T cell receptor beta chains from one specimen sequenced in a study of CD8 T cells in ankylosing spondylitis. TCRdb recomputed calls from the 5' RACE reads with MiXCR, one row per CDR3 protein. The repertoire holds 350,000 or so distinct CDR3 sequences, 11% seen once, with more than 7% in the top ten. Sequenced: blood, either unsorted or a sorted T cell fraction (not recorded which). These TCRs come from a female donor with ankylosing spondylitis or in good health (not recorded which).

At least ten counts were recorded for this clonotype. V usage is TRBV9 and J usage is TRBJ2-2; 7 bases fit TRBD2. CDR3 size: 16 residues. Trimming took 0 bases from V and 0 from J; bases not matched to a gene: 2. The V gene's germline CDR1 is SGDLS and CDR2 YYNGEE. CDR3 nucleotides: TGTGCCAGCAGCGTAGACCTAGCGGCGAACACCGGGGAGCTGTTTTTT. Encoded protein: CASSVDLAANTGELFF.

This clonotype was observed many times. V is TRBV7-9 and J is TRBJ1-6, with 7 nucleotides matching TRBD1. CDR3 size: 14 residues. With 4 bases clipped from V and 6 bases from J, the junction kept 3 bases outside the gene matches. Per the germline V gene, CDR1 is SEHNR and CDR2 is FQNEAQ (reference sequence). The CDR3 region has the DNA TGTGCCAGCAGCTCGGACAGGTTTAATTCACCCCTCCACTTT. It codes for CASSSDRFNSPLHF.

The rearrangement joins TRBV7-2 to TRBJ1-5; 12 bases are a match to TRBD1. CDR3 length equals 17 residues. The J segment lost 1 base and the V segment lost 4 bases, leaving 5 bases of the junction unmatched. Germline V CDR1 and CDR2: SGHTA, FQGNSA. CDR3 amino acids: CASSSGTGGPSNQPQHF. Written as DNA, the CDR3 is TGTGCCAGCAGCTCCGGGACAGGGGGCCCGAGCAATCAGCCCCAGCATTTT.

The chain links TRBV27 to TRBJ2-5; D is unresolved. V was clipped by 6 bases and J by 3 bases, with 14 bases between them. This CDR3 is 14 amino acids long. Germline-derived CDR1 and CDR2 are MNHEY and SMNVEV (reference sequence). CDR3 DNA: TGTGCCAGCAGACGGCTGGGGAAGGAAGAGACCCAGTACTTC. This gives the protein CASRRLGKEETQYF.

At least ten counts were recorded for this clonotype. The gene calls are TRBV10-3 and TRBJ1-2; D unclear. Trimming took off 3 bases at V and 2 bases at J, with 4 bases between the two ends. The CDR3 has 12 amino acids. From germline, CDR1 is ENHRY and CDR2 SYGVKD. The CDR3 nucleotides read TGTGCCATCAGTGACCAGAACTATGGCTACACCTTC. Protein sequence: CAISDQNYGYTF.

This clonotype has ten or more counts. The rearrangement joins TRBV12-3 or TRBV12-4 to TRBJ1-1; D remains ambiguous. This CDR3 has 14 residues. V was pared by 7 bases and J by 0 bases, with 12 bases between. The CDR3 is CASTLGLMNTEAFF. Written as DNA, the CDR3 is TGTGCCAGCACCTTGGGTCTCATGAACACTGAAGCTTTCTTT.

This clonotype occurred once. The chain combines TRBV18 with TRBJ2-3; D may match TRBD1 or TRBD2 (5 bases each). The V end lost 2 bases, the J end lost 6 bases, and 18 bases lay between the germline ends. Per germline, CDR1 KGHSH and CDR2 LQKENI. The length of the CDR3 is 16 residues. CDR3 sequence: CASSPIEGPLADTQYF. The CDR3 nucleotides are TGTGCCAGCTCACCAATTGAGGGACCTCTGGCGGATACGCAGTATTTT. Combining the CDR3 with reference TRBV18 and TRBJ2-3 gives the whole variable domain NAGVMQNPRHLVRRRGQEARLRCSPMKGHSHVYWYRQLPEEGLKFMVYLQKENIIDESGMPKERFSAEFPKEGPSILRIQQVVRGDSAAYFCASSPIEGPLADTQYFGPGTRLTVL.

This clonotype was detected ten times or more. Written as DNA, the CDR3 is TGCAGTGCTAGTTTGACTAGCGGGACTCTCGAGCAGTACTTC. This sequence encodes CSASLTSGTLEQYF. The genes are TRBV20-1 and TRBJ2-7; 11 bases line up with TRBD2. CDR3 length: 14 amino acids. Trimming removed 3 bases from V and 6 bases from J; junction bases left unmatched: 7. Germline V CDR1 and CDR2: DFQATT, SNEGSKA (reference sequence).

This clonotype was found many times. The J gene is TRBJ1-2, the V gene TRBV7-2, with 8 bases lining up with TRBD1. Trimming cost V 5 bases and J 6 bases; bases outside gene matches: 5. Germline loops: CDR1 SGHTA, CDR2 FQGNSA. This CDR3 is 13 amino acids long. The CDR3 DNA sequence: TGTGCCAGCAGCCTTGGACAGGGCCATGGCTACACCTTC. Its translation is CASSLGQGHGYTF.

This clonotype was detected many times. The rearrangement uses TRBV20-1 and TRBJ2-3; perhaps TRBD2 as D (5 bases). CDR1 DFQATT and CDR2 SNEGSKA come from the germline V gene (reference sequence). Trimming took 1 base from V and 1 from J, leaving 12 bases between them. The length of the CDR3 is 15 residues. CDR3 in amino acids: CSARGRGGGTDTQYF. The CDR3 bases are TGCAGTGCTAGAGGCCGGGGTGGCGGCACAGATACGCAGTATTTT.

At least ten counts were recorded for this clonotype. This sequence joins TRBV29-1 and TRBJ1-5, with D maybe TRBD1 (5 bases). V was shortened by 7 bases and J by 6 bases, with 16 bases between the two germline ends. Germline-derived CDR1 and CDR2 are SQVTM and ANQGSEA. This CDR3 is built from 13 residues. This CDR3 reads CSASEGVSQPQHF. CDR3 sequence (DNA): TGCAGCGCCTCGGAAGGGGTTAGTCAGCCCCAGCATTTT.

This clonotype was counted many times. V gene TRBV20-1 combines with J gene TRBJ2-1; no firm D call. The CDR3 loop spans 12 amino acids. V was trimmed by 0 bases and J by 6 bases, leaving 6 bases between them. CDR1 and CDR2 from the germline V gene are DFQATT and SNEGSKA (reference sequence). The CDR3 loop is CSAREGFNEQFF. The CDR3 DNA sequence: TGCAGTGCTAGAGAAGGATTCAATGAGCAGTTCTTC.

This clonotype was counted ten times or more. The chain joins TRBV20-1 to TRBJ2-5, with TRBD2 matching over 8 bases. With V trimmed by 4 bases and J by 4 bases, 14 bases remained unmatched. This CDR3 contains 16 residues. Germline V gene data show CDR1 as DFQATT and CDR2 as SNEGSKA (reference sequence). CDR3 sequence reads: CSATREGALSGETQYF. CDR3 nucleotide sequence: TGCAGTGCTACCCGGGAGGGCGCCCTTTCGGGAGAGACCCAGTACTTC.

V and J are TRBV5-1 and TRBJ2-6; D may match TRBD1 or TRBD2 (5 bases each). The CDR3 totals 16 residues. Germline loops: CDR1 SGHRS, CDR2 YFSETQ. Trimming pared 4 bases from V and 0 bases from J, leaving 11 bases between. The CDR3 DNA reads TGCGCCAGCAGCCGGGGACCCCTCTCTGGGGCCAACGTCCTGACTTTC. Amino acids: CASSRGPLSGANVLTF.

The chain combines TRBV29-1 with TRBJ2-7; TRBD1 aligns across 9 bases. Germline V gives CDR1 SQVTM, CDR2 ANQGSEA. CDR3 size: 12 residues. Trimming took 5 bases from V and 5 from J; bases not matched to a gene: 4. The CDR3 is CSVKTGGDEQYF. Written as DNA, the CDR3 is TGCAGCGTTAAGACAGGGGGAGACGAGCAGTACTTC.

This clonotype was observed at least ten times. This sequence joins TRBV7-2 and TRBJ1-3, with TRBD1 matching 7 bases. The CDR3 runs 16 residues. J was trimmed by 0 bases and V by 1 base; bases with no gene match: 3. Germline V gene lookup returns CDR1 SGHTA and CDR2 FQGNSA. The CDR3 nucleotides are TGTGCCAGCAGCTTAGAGCGGGACAGCTCTGGAAACACCATATATTTT. It codes for CASSLERDSSGNTIYF.

This chain links TRBV20-1 with TRBJ2-3; D is possibly TRBD1 or TRBD2 (5 bases each). The CDR3 is 13 residues long. V lost 8 bases, J lost 1 base, and 13 bases lay in between. The germline gives CDR1 DFQATT, CDR2 SNEGSKA (reference sequence). The CDR3 nucleotides read TGCAGTCCTCTGAGGGGTCGCACAGATACGCAGTATTTT. Translation: CSPLRGRTDTQYF.

This clonotype has ten or more counts. The chain has TRBV7-2 and TRBJ2-7, with 7 bases identical to TRBD1. Germline loops: CDR1 SGHTA, CDR2 FQGNSA. Trimming at V came to 3 bases and at J to 2 bases, leaving 1 base not matched to a gene. CDR3 length: 13 amino acids. The CDR3 spells CASSFDRAYEQYF. Written as DNA, the CDR3 is TGTGCCAGCAGCTTTGACAGGGCCTACGAGCAGTACTTC.

The chain couples TRBV6-1 to TRBJ2-2, with D perhaps assigned TRBD1 or TRBD2 (5 bases each). V was clipped by 11 bases and J by 6 bases, with 19 bases between them. This CDR3 has 14 residues. Germline loops: CDR1 MNHNS, CDR2 SASEGT. In DNA form, the CDR3 reads TGTGCCGGGACCAGGGTAACCCCCCCCGGGGAGCTGTTTTTT. Its translation is CAGTRVTPPGELFF.

There are a few counts of this clonotype. The chain recombines TRBV5-5 with TRBJ1-6; D remains unclear. Germline CDR1 and CDR2: SGHKS and YYEKEE (reference sequence). The CDR3 runs to 16 residues. With 0 bases removed from V and 8 bases from J, the gap between germline ends came to 15 bases. The CDR3 sequence: CASSLGVAGPDSPLHF. The CDR3 nucleotides are TGTGCCAGCAGCTTGGGGGTAGCAGGACCGGATTCACCCCTCCACTTT.

Many counts were recorded for this clonotype. The chain uses TRBV24-1 and TRBJ2-1; D is perhaps TRBD1 (5 bases). The germline CDR1 and CDR2 sequences are KGHDR and SFDVKD. The germline V and J ends were trimmed by 1 base and 9 bases, with 15 bases remaining between them. The CDR3 loop spans 15 amino acids. The DNA for the CDR3 is TGTGCCACCAGTGATTTCAAGGGGCGAAGTGGTGAGCAGTTCTTC. This translates into CATSDFKGRSGEQFF.

This clonotype occurred many times. The chain recombines TRBV20-1 with TRBJ2-1; D is perhaps TRBD2 (5 bases). The CDR3 length is 16 residues. CDR1 DFQATT and CDR2 SNEGSKA come from the germline V gene (reference sequence). The V end was cut by 6 bases, the J end by 10 bases, with 28 bases between. CDR3 bases: TGCAGTGCACTCACTCCGGATGGCTGGACTTTCGGGGAGCAGTTCTTC. Amino acids: CSALTPDGWTFGEQFF.

This clonotype turned up a few times. The chain recombines TRBV10-2 with TRBJ2-1; D is perhaps TRBD2 (5 bases). The CDR3 runs to 12 residues. Germline CDR1 WSHSY, CDR2 SAAADI. V was pared by 7 bases and J by 9 bases, with 13 bases between. The CDR3 DNA reads TGCGCCAGCACGCCTAGCTTCGGTGAGCAGTTCTTC. Residues: CASTPSFGEQFF.

The chain carries TRBV5-1 and TRBJ1-2; D call uncertain. The CDR3 spans 15 residues. The germline V gene has CDR1 SGHRS and CDR2 YFSETQ. The germline V and J ends were trimmed by 1 base and 5 bases, with 15 bases remaining between them. CDR3 sequence reads: CASSLTSGGPYGYTF. The CDR3 coding sequence is TGCGCCAGCAGCTTGACGTCAGGAGGACCTTATGGCTACACCTTC.

The chain is built from TRBV20-1 and TRBJ2-3, with D unresolved. The germline CDR1 and CDR2 sequences are DFQATT and SNEGSKA (reference sequence). The CDR3 spans 11 residues. The ends were cut back, 4 bases at V and 4 bases at J, with 6 bases in the middle. The CDR3 DNA reads as TGCAGTGCTACCCGAGCAGATACGCAGTATTTT. Its protein is CSATRADTQYF.